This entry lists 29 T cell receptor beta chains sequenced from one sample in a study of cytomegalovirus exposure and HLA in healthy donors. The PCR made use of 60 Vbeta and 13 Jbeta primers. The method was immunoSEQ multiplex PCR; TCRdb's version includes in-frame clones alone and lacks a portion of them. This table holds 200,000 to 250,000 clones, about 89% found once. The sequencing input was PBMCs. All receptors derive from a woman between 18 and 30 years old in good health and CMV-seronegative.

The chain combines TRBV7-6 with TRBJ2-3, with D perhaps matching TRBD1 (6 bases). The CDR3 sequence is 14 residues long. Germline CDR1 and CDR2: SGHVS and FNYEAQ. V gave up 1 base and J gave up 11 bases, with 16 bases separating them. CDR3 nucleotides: TGTGCCAGCAGCTTAGGGGGGCCGGAGAAAAAGCAGTATTTT. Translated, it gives CASSLGGPEKKQYF.

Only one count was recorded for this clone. CDR3 protein: CASSLEGTRYSYGYTF. The CDR3 DNA sequence: TGTGCCAGCAGCTTAGAGGGCACCCGATACTCTTATGGCTACACCTTC. The chain couples TRBV11-2 to TRBJ1-2, with D unresolved. Germline V gene lookup returns CDR1 SGHAT and CDR2 FQNNGV. The CDR3 covers 16 residues. The germline V and J ends were trimmed by 0 bases and 5 bases, with 16 bases remaining between them.

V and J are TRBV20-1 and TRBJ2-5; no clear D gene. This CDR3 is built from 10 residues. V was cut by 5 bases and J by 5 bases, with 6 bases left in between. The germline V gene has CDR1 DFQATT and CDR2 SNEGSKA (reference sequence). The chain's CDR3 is CSALGETQYF. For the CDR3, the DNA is TGCAGTGCTCTCGGGGAGACCCAGTACTTC.

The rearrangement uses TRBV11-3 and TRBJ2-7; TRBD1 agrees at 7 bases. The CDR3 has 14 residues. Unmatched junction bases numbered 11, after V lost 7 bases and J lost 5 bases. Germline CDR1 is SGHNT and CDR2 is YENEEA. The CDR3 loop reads CASIHGRGFHEQYF. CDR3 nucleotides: TGTGCCAGCATCCACGGCAGGGGGTTCCACGAGCAGTACTTC.

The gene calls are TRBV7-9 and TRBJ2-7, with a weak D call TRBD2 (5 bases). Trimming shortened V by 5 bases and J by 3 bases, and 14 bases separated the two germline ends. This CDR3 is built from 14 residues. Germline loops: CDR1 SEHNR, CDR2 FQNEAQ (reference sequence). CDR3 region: CASSTTEGGYEQYF. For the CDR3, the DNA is TGTGCCAGCAGCACCACAGAAGGAGGCTACGAGCAGTACTTC.

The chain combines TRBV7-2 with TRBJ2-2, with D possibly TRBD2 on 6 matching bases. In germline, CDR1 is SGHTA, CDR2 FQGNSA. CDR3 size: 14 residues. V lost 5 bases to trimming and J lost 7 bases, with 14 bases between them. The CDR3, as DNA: TGTGCCAGCAGCCCCCGGAGGGCCGGCGGGGAGCTGTTTTTT. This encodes CASSPRRAGGELFF.

The chain's CDR3 is CAIPGSRGRAEAFF. The CDR3 DNA reads TGTGCCATCCCGGGAAGTAGGGGGAGGGCTGAAGCTTTCTTT. The chain has TRBV6-9 and TRBJ1-1; weak D call: TRBD1 (6 bases). This CDR3 comprises 14 residues. V lost 10 bases, J lost 6 bases, and 21 bases lay in between. Germline V CDR1 and CDR2: MNHGY, SVAAGI.

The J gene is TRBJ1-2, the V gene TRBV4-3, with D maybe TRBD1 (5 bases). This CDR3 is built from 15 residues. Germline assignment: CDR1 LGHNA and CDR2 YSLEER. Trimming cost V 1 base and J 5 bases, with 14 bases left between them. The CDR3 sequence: CASSQVEGWGYGYTF. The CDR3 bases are TGCGCCAGCAGCCAAGTGGAGGGCTGGGGGTATGGCTACACCTTC.

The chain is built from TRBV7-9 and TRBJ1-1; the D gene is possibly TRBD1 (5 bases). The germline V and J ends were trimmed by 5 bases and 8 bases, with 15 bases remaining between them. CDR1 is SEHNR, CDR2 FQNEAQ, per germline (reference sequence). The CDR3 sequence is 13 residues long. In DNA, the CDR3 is TGTGCCAGCAGCCCCGGGGGTAGGGGCGAAGCTTTCTTT. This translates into CASSPGGRGEAFF.

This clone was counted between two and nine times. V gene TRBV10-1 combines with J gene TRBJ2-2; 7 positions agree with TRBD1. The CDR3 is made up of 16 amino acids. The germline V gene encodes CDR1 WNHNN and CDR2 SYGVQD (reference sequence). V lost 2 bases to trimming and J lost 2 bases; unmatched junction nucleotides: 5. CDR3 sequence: CASSEDRAINTGELFF. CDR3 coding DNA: TGCGCCAGCAGTGAGGACAGGGCCATAAACACCGGGGAGCTGTTTTTT.

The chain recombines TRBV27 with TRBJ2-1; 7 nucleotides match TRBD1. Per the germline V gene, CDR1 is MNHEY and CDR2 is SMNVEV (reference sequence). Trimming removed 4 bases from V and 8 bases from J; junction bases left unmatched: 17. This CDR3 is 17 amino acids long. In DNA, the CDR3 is TGTGCCAGCAGTTCGGCCCTGGGTAGGGGGCCAGGGGATGAGCAGTTCTTC. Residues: CASSSALGRGPGDEQFF.

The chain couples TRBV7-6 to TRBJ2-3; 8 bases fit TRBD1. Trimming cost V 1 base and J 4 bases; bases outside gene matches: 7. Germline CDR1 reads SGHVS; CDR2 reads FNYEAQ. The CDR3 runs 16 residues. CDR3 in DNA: TGTGCCAGCAGCTTAGGGACAGGGCCTCTCGCAGATACGCAGTATTTT. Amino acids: CASSLGTGPLADTQYF.

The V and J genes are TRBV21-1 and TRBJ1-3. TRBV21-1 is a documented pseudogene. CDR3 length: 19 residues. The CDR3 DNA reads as TGTGCCAGCAGCAAACTCGGAGGGAGGACTGTCGTTTCTGGAAACACCATATATTTT. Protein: CASSKLGGRTVVSGNTIYF.

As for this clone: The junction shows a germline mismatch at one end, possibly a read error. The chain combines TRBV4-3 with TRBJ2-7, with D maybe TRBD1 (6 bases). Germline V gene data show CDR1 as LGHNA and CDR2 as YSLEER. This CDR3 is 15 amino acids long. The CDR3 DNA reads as TGCGCCAGCAGTCAAGGCGAACAGGGCCTTTACGAGCAGTACTTC. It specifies CASSQGEQGLYEQYF.

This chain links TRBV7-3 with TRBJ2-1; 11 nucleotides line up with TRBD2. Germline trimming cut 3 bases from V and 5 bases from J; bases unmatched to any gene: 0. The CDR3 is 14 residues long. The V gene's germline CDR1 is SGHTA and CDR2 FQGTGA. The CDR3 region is CASSLTSGNNEQFF. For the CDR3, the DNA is TGTGCCAGCAGCTTGACTAGCGGGAACAATGAGCAGTTCTTC.

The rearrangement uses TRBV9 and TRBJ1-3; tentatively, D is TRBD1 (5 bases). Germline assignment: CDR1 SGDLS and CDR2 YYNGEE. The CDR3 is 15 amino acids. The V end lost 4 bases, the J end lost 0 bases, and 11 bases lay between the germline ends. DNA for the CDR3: TGTGCCAGCAGCCGCAGGGTCCTCTCTGGAAACACCATATATTTT. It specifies CASSRRVLSGNTIYF.

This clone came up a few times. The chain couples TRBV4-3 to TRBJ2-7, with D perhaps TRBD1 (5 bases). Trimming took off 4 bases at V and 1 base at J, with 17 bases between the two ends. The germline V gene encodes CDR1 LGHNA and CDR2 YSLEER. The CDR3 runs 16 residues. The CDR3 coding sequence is TGCGCCAGCAGCCCCCTTGGGGCCTACCCATCCTACGAGCAGTACTTC. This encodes CASSPLGAYPSYEQYF.

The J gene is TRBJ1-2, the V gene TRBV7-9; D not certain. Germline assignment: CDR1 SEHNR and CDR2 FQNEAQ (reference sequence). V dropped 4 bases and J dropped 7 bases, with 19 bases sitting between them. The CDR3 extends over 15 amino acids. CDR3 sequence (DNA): TGTGCCAGCAGCTCCCCGTCAACGGTCCCTGGTGGCTACACCTTC. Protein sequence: CASSSPSTVPGGYTF.

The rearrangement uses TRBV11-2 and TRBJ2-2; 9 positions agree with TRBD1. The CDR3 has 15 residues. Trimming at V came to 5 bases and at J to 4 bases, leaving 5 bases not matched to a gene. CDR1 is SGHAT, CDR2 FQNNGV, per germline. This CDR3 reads CASSRTGGRTGELFF. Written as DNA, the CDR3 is TGTGCCAGCAGCCGCACAGGGGGCCGCACCGGGGAGCTGTTTTTT.

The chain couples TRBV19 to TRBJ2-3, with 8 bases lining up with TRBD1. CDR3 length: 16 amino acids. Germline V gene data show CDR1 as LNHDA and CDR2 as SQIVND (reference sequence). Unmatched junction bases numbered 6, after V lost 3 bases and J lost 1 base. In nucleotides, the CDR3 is TGTGCCAGTAGTATGGGACAGGCGGCGGGCACAGATACGCAGTATTTT. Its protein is CASSMGQAAGTDTQYF. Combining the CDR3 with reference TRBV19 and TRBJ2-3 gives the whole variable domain DGGITQSPKYLFRKEGQNVTLSCEQNLNHDAMYWYRQDPGQGLRLIYYSQIVNDFQKGDIAEGYSVSREKKESFPLTVTSAQKNPTAFYLCASSMGQAAGTDTQYFGPGTRLTVL.

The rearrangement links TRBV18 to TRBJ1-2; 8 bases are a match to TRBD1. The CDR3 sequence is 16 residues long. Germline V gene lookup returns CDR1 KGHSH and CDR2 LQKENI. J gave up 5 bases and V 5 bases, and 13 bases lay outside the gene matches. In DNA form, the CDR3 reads TGTGCCAGCTCAGAGGCGGCAGGGGGCCTCCAATATGGCTACACCTTC. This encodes CASSEAAGGLQYGYTF. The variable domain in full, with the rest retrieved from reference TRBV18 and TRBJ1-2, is NAGVMQNPRHLVRRRGQEARLRCSPMKGHSHVYWYRQLPEEGLKFMVYLQKENIIDESGMPKERFSAEFPKEGPSILRIQQVVRGDSAAYFCASSEAAGGLQYGYTFGSGTRLTVV.

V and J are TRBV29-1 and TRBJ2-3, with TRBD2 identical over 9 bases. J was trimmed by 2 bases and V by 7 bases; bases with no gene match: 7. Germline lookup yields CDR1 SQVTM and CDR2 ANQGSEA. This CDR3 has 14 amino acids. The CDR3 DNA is TGCAGCGCGGAGCGGGGGGCACTCACAGATACGCAGTATTTT. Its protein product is CSAERGALTDTQYF.

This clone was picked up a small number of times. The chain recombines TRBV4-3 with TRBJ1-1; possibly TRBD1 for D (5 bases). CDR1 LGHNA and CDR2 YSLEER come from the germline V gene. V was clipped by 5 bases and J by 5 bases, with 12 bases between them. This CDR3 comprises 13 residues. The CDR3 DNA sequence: TGCGCCAGCAGCTCAGGGTTCCGAACTGAAGCTTTCTTT. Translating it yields CASSSGFRTEAFF.

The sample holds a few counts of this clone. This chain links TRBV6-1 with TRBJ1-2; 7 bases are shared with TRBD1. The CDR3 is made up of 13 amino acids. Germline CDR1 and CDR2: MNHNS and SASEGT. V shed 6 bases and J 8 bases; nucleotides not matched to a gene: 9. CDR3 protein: CASRFDRADGYTF. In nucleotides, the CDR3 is TGTGCCAGCAGGTTCGACAGGGCGGACGGCTACACCTTC.

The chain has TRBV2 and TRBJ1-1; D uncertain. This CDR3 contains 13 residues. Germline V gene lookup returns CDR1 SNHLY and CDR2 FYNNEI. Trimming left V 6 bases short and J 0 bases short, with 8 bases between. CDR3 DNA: TGTGCCAGCAGACAAACAGTGAACACTGAAGCTTTCTTT. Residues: CASRQTVNTEAFF.

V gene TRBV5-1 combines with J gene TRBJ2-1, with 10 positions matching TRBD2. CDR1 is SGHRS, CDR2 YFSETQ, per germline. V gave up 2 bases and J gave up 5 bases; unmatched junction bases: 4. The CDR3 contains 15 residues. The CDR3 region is CASSLAGGGNNEQFF. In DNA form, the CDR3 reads TGCGCCAGCAGCTTAGCGGGAGGGGGTAACAATGAGCAGTTCTTC.

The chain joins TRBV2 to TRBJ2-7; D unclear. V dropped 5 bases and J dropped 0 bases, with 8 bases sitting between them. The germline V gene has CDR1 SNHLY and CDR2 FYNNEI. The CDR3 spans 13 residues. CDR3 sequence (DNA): TGTGCCAGCAGTTCCCCGAGCTCCTACGAGCAGTACTTC. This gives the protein CASSSPSSYEQYF.

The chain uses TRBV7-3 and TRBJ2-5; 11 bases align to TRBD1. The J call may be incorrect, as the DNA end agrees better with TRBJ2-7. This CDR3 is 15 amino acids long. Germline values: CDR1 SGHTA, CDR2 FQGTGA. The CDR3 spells CASSLGQGAPYEQYF. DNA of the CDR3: TGTGCCAGCAGCTTAGGACAGGGGGCGCCTTACGAGCAGTACTTC.

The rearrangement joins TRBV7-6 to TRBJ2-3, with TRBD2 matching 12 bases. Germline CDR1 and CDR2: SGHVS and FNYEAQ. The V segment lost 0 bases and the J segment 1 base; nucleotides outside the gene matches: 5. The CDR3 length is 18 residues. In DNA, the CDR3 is TGTGCCAGCAGCTTAGCTGGTGCTAGCGGGGGGGGCACAGATACGCAGTATTTT. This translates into CASSLAGASGGGTDTQYF.